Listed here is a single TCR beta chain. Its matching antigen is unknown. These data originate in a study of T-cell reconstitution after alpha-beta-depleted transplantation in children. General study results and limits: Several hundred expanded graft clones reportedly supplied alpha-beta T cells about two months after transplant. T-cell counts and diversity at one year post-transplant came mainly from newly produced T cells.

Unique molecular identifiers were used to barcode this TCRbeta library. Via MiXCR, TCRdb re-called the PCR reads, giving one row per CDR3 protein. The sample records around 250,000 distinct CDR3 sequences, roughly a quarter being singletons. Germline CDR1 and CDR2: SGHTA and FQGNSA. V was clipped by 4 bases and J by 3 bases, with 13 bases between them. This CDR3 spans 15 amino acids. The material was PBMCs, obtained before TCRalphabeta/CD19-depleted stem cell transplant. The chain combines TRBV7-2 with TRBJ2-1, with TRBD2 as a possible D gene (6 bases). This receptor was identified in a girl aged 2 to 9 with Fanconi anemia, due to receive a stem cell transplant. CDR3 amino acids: CASSSARDFYNEQFF. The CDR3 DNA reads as TGTGCCAGCAGCTCTGCCCGGGACTTCTACAATGAGCAGTTCTTC.